The 4 T cell receptor beta chains below were found in one sample sequenced in a study of blood T cell repertoires in COVID-19. Assay: immunoSEQ multiplex PCR; the TCRdb copy retains only in-frame clones and omits some. The table has roughly 38,000 clones, around 74% seen once; the top ten hold 10%. The sample comprised peripheral blood. The receptors here all came from a man in his 70s with COVID-19, enrolled during active disease.

This chain connects TRBV7-8 to TRBJ2-1; TRBD1 aligns across 7 bases. J was trimmed by 15 bases and V by 5 bases; bases with no gene match: 7. The CDR3 is made up of 11 amino acids. Germline V gene sequence: CDR1 SGHVS, CDR2 FQNEAQ. The CDR3 loop is CASSLGQELFF. The CDR3 nucleotides are TGTGCCAGCAGCCTCGGACAGGAACTGTTCTTC.

This clone came up a few times. This rearrangement joins TRBV29-1 to TRBJ2-3, with D possibly TRBD1 on 5 matching bases. Germline V gives CDR1 SQVTM, CDR2 ANQGSEA. V lost 3 bases and J 5 bases, leaving 12 bases between the germline ends. The CDR3 spans 13 residues. In DNA form, the CDR3 reads TGCAGCGTTGAGGTAGGGGCTGGAGATACGCAGTATTTT. This codes for CSVEVGAGDTQYF.

The gene calls are TRBV5-1 and TRBJ2-3; TRBD2 matches at 9 bases. CDR1 SGHRS and CDR2 YFSETQ come from the germline V gene. This CDR3 comprises 16 residues. V shed 0 bases, J shed 5 bases, and the junction held 7 bases outside the gene matches. The CDR3 bases are TGCGCCAGCAGCTTGGGACTAGCGGCGAGTGGAGATACGCAGTATTTT. The encoded protein is CASSLGLAASGDTQYF.

DNA for the CDR3: TGTGCCAGTAGTATGCGACAGGGCGGGAACACCGGGGAGCTGTTTTTT. Translating it yields CASSMRQGGNTGELFF. This chain joins TRBV19 and TRBJ2-2; 7 nucleotides line up with TRBD1. Germline assignment: CDR1 LNHDA and CDR2 SQIVND (reference sequence). The CDR3 spans 16 residues. The ends lost 3 bases at V and 1 base at J; junction bases unmatched: 5.